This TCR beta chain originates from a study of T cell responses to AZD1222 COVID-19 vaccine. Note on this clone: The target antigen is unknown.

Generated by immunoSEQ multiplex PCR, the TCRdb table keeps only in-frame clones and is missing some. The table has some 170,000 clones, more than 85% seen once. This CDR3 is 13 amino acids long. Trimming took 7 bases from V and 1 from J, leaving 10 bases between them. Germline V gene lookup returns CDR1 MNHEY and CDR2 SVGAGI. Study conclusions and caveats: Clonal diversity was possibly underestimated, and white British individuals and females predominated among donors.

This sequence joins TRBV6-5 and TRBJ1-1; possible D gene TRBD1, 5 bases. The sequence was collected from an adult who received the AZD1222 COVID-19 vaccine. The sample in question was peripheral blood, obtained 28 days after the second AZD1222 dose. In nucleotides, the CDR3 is TGTGCCAGCACCCGCGGGGGGAACACTGAAGCTTTCTTT. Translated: CASTRGGNTEAFF.